The sequence of this T cell receptor (beta chain) was determined in a study of blood T cell repertoires in COVID-19. The CDR3 extends over 14 amino acids. V shed 6 bases and J shed 8 bases, with 19 bases lying between them. Germline V gene lookup returns CDR1 SQVTM and CDR2 ANQGSEA. Cohorts were based on clinical histories the participants reported. Recovery among Cohort 3 donors was established by two negative PCRs, clearance, or symptom resolution. TCRdb's copy holds only in-frame clones and misses some; the assay was immunoSEQ multiplex PCR. The table includes about 370,000 clones, approximately 90% detected once.

The rearrangement joins TRBV29-1 to TRBJ1-4, with D tentatively TRBD1 (5 bases). This sequence originates from a man aged 18 to 29 who had recovered from COVID-19. The sequencing input was PBMCs or T cells enriched from blood (not recorded which). The CDR3 DNA follows: TGCAGCGTCGCCCGTCCGGACAAAGGCGAAAAACTGTTTTTT. Its protein product is CSVARPDKGEKLFF.